The 32 T cell receptor beta chains in this list originate from one sample, sequenced in a study of beta chain features in type 1 diabetes. Since all of the isolated RNA was reverse transcribed, expressed TCRB transcripts were what got sequenced. The repertoire was sequenced with immunoSEQ multiplex PCR; TCRdb's copy has only in-frame clones and lacks some. The sample carries 300,000 to 450,000 clones, over 9.5% recorded once. The source material was naive CD4+ T cells from blood. The receptors were gathered from a man aged 18 to 35 in good health.

This clone was seen a handful of times. The gene calls are TRBV6-5 and TRBJ1-2; 7 bases line up with TRBD1. V was pared by 2 bases and J by 5 bases, with 5 bases of the junction left unmatched. Per germline, CDR1 MNHEY and CDR2 SVGAGI. This CDR3 is 14 amino acids long. This CDR3 is CASSYTGQWYGYTF. CDR3 nucleotide sequence: TGTGCCAGCAGTTACACGGGACAGTGGTATGGCTACACCTTC.

This clone has a handful of counts. The J gene is TRBJ2-6, the V gene TRBV9; D possibly corresponds to TRBD1 (6 bases). CDR3 size: 16 residues. From germline, CDR1 is SGDLS and CDR2 YYNGEE. Trimming took off 0 bases at V and 0 bases at J, with 7 bases between the two ends. CDR3 residues: CASSVGGRSGANVLTF. In DNA form, the CDR3 reads TGTGCCAGCAGCGTAGGGGGGCGCTCTGGGGCCAACGTCCTGACTTTC.

This clone has a handful of counts. The V and J genes are TRBV7-9 and TRBJ2-2; TRBD1 might be the D (6 bases). Per the germline V gene, CDR1 is SEHNR and CDR2 is FQNEAQ (reference sequence). CDR3 size: 13 residues. Between the trimmed V and J ends, which lost 5 bases and 4 bases, there was a span of 8 bases. The CDR3 loop reads CASSLDSTGELFF. CDR3 DNA: TGTGCCAGCAGCCTGGACAGCACCGGGGAGCTGTTTTTT.

The chain carries TRBV28 and TRBJ1-1; no reliable D call. Trimming shortened V by 3 bases and J by 11 bases, and 10 bases separated the two germline ends. Germline V gene lookup returns CDR1 MDHEN and CDR2 SYDVKM. This CDR3 comprises 11 residues. CDR3 sequence (DNA): TGTGCCAGCAGTTTTAGTACTTTGGCTTTCTTT. It is translated as CASSFSTLAFF.

V and J are TRBV9 and TRBJ2-5; D not resolved. Trimming removed 4 bases at V and 7 bases at J, with 14 bases between. The CDR3 is made up of 13 amino acids. Germline CDR1 reads SGDLS; CDR2 reads YYNGEE. The CDR3 region has the DNA TGTGCCAGCAGCCCGATCAGTATGGCGACCCAGTACTTC. It is translated as CASSPISMATQYF.

The table lists this clone with a few counts. The V call is TRBV11-3, the J call TRBJ2-7; TRBD1 matches 8 bases. Per the germline V gene, CDR1 is SGHNT and CDR2 is YENEEA. The CDR3 has 15 amino acids. Trimming removed 3 bases from V and 1 base from J; junction bases left unmatched: 5. The CDR3 protein is CASSLGQALSYEQYF. DNA for the CDR3: TGTGCCAGCAGCTTGGGACAGGCGCTGTCCTACGAGCAGTACTTC.

In its sample, this clone was seen a few times. The genes are TRBV6-6 and TRBJ2-7; 13 positions agree with TRBD2. Germline trimming cut 3 bases from V and 7 bases from J; bases unmatched to any gene: 3. This CDR3 has 14 residues. Germline assignment: CDR1 MNHNY and CDR2 SVGAGI (reference sequence). For the CDR3, the DNA is TGTGCCAGCAGTTATGGGACTAGCGGGAATGAGCAGTACTTC. Amino acids: CASSYGTSGNEQYF.

This chain uses TRBV13 with TRBJ2-5; TRBD1 is a possible D gene (5 bases). Germline V CDR1 and CDR2: PRHDT, FYEKMQ (reference sequence). There are 13 residues in the CDR3. V lost 4 bases and J lost 2, with 8 bases in between. CDR3 sequence reads: CASSSTAQETQYF. The CDR3 DNA sequence: TGTGCCAGCAGCTCGACAGCTCAAGAGACCCAGTACTTC. Complete variable domain (other parts from reference TRBV13 and TRBJ2-5): AAGVIQSPRHLIKEKRETATLKCYPIPRHDTVYWYQQGPGQDPQFLISFYEKMQSDKGSIPDRFSAQQFSDYHSELNMSSLELGDSALYFCASSSTAQETQYFGPGTRLLVL.

This clone appeared a few times. The genes are TRBV30 and TRBJ2-2, with D unclear. This CDR3 is 13 amino acids long. Trimming cost V 4 bases and J 1 base, with 7 bases left between them. The germline V gene has CDR1 GTSNPN and CDR2 SVGIG (reference sequence). DNA for the CDR3: TGTGCCTGGACTCGGGTGAACACCGGGGAGCTGTTTTTT. This codes for CAWTRVNTGELFF.

This sequence joins TRBV29-1 and TRBJ1-1; TRBD1 might be the D (5 bases). The CDR3 length is 12 residues. The germline V and J ends were trimmed by 8 bases and 0 bases, with 10 bases remaining between them. Looked up from germline, CDR1 is SQVTM and CDR2 is ANQGSEA. The CDR3 DNA reads as TGCAGCCCCTGGGGGGTGAACACTGAAGCTTTCTTT. The encoded protein is CSPWGVNTEAFF.

V is TRBV28 and J is TRBJ2-3; D is ambiguous. There are 17 residues in the CDR3. From germline, CDR1 is MDHEN and CDR2 SYDVKM. Deletions cut 1 base from V and 0 bases from J, with 14 bases between. The CDR3, as DNA: TGTGCCAGCAGTTTATTGTCCCGCAGAGGTAGCACAGATACGCAGTATTTT. Its protein product is CASSLLSRRGSTDTQYF.

This clone has more than one count but fewer than ten. This chain joins TRBV19 and TRBJ2-1; 8 bases are shared with TRBD2. Germline CDR1 LNHDA, CDR2 SQIVND (reference sequence). After removal of 8 bases from V and 5 bases from J, the junction contained 20 bases not matched to a gene. This CDR3 is built from 18 residues. The CDR3 DNA is TGTGCCAGTGGGCCCCCGGCAACTCAGCGGGGGCCCCACAATGAGCAGTTCTTC. Amino acids: CASGPPATQRGPHNEQFF.

This clone was detected only a few times. The same CDR3 arises from other DNA sequences in this sample as well. The V gene is TRBV5-1, the J gene TRBJ1-1; 7 bases are shared with TRBD1. The ends lost 1 base at V and 5 bases at J; junction bases unmatched: 2. The CDR3 runs 13 residues. Germline V lookup: CDR1 SGHRS, CDR2 YFSETQ. The CDR3 nucleotides are TGCGCCAGCAGCTTGCAGGGGGGAACTGAAGCTTTCTTT. It specifies CASSLQGGTEAFF.

Only a few counts were recorded for this clone. The V gene is TRBV28, the J gene TRBJ1-2; no reliable D call. Trimming pared 4 bases from V and 2 bases from J, leaving 8 bases between. The germline V gene has CDR1 MDHEN and CDR2 SYDVKM. The CDR3 spans 13 residues. CDR3 sequence reads: CASSSTENYGYTF. The DNA for the CDR3 is TGTGCCAGCAGTTCAACGGAGAACTATGGCTACACCTTC.

This clone was observed a handful of times. This sequence joins TRBV5-6 and TRBJ2-3, with D hard to call. There are 14 residues in the CDR3. Trimming cost V 1 base and J 4 bases, with 10 bases left between them. CDR1 SGHDT and CDR2 YYEEEE come from the germline V gene. CDR3 region: CASSLSPSADTQYF. CDR3 DNA: TGTGCCAGCAGCTTGAGTCCTAGTGCAGATACGCAGTATTTT. Looking up the rest from reference TRBV5-6 and TRBJ2-3 gives the full variable domain: DAGVTQSPTHLIKTRGQQVTLRCSPKSGHDTVSWYQQALGQGPQFIFQYYEEEERQRGNFPDRFSGHQFPNYSSELNVNALLLGDSALYLCASSLSPSADTQYFGPGTRLTVL.

The chain joins TRBV5-4 to TRBJ1-2; tentative D call: TRBD1 (5 bases). V shed 4 bases and J shed 4 bases, with 17 bases lying between them. Germline loops: CDR1 SGHNT, CDR2 YYREEE (reference sequence). CDR3 length: 15 residues. CDR3 nucleotides: TGTGCCAGCAGCCCCACCCCAGCCAGGGTCTATGGCTACACCTTC. Protein sequence: CASSPTPARVYGYTF. The whole variable domain, remainder taken from reference TRBV5-4 and TRBJ1-2, is ETGVTQSPTHLIKTRGQQVTLRCSSQSGHNTVSWYQQALGQGPQFIFQYYREEENGRGNFPPRFSGLQFPNYSSELNVNALELDDSALYLCASSPTPARVYGYTFGSGTRLTVV.

In its sample, this clone was seen a few times. V is TRBV7-3 and J is TRBJ2-1; possible D gene TRBD1, 6 bases. The CDR3 contains 13 residues. Germline CDR1 is SGHTA and CDR2 is FQGTGA. V was trimmed by 5 bases and J by 7 bases, leaving 12 bases between them. The CDR3 here is CASSPQGMNEQFF. The CDR3 DNA reads as TGTGCCAGCAGCCCTCAGGGGATGAATGAGCAGTTCTTC.

There are a few counts of this clone. This chain links TRBV7-2 with TRBJ2-2; 8 bases map to TRBD1. The V and J ends lost 5 bases and 5 bases, in that order; junction bases with no gene match: 7. Germline values: CDR1 SGHTA, CDR2 FQGNSA. CDR3 size: 15 residues. CDR3 sequence (DNA): TGTGCCAGCAGCGCCGGACAGGGTTGGACCGGGGAGCTGTTTTTT. The encoded protein is CASSAGQGWTGELFF. The entire variable domain, with the rest obtained from reference TRBV7-2 and TRBJ2-2, is as follows: GAGVSQSPSNKVTEKGKDVELRCDPISGHTALYWYRQSLGQGLEFLIYFQGNSAPDKSGLPSDRFSAERTGGSVSTLTIQRTQQEDSAVYLCASSAGQGWTGELFFGEGSRLTVL.

This clone came up many times. The chain has TRBV4-2 and TRBJ2-4; D unresolved. Trimming stripped 0 bases from V and 5 bases from J, with 11 bases between. CDR1 and CDR2 from the germline V gene are LGHNA and YNFKEQ. The CDR3 is 15 residues long. The chain's CDR3 is CASSQDFQQQNIQYF. The DNA of the CDR3 is TGTGCCAGCAGCCAAGATTTTCAACAGCAAAACATTCAGTACTTC.

This clone was detected a few times. This chain uses TRBV7-9 with TRBJ2-7; TRBD1 is a possible D gene (7 bases). This CDR3 is 14 amino acids long. The germline CDR1 and CDR2 sequences are SEHNR and FQNEAQ (reference sequence). Deletions cut 10 bases from V and 2 bases from J, with 18 bases between. The CDR3 region has the DNA TGTGCCATTAGCGGCCGACAGGGCCCCTACGAGCAGTACTTC. This gives the protein CAISGRQGPYEQYF.

This clone appeared a few times. The chain links TRBV7-9 to TRBJ2-7, with 8 nucleotides matching TRBD1. V lost 5 bases and J lost 8; bases outside the gene matches: 14. The CDR3 has 15 amino acids. Germline CDR1 SEHNR, CDR2 FQNEAQ (reference sequence). As DNA, the CDR3 is TGTGCCAGCAGCCCGCGGACAGGGAGCCCCCCTCAGCAGTACTTC. It is translated as CASSPRTGSPPQQYF.

This clone was seen a handful of times. The chain links TRBV19 to TRBJ1-2; 8 bases map to TRBD1. The CDR3 is 14 residues long. Germline V gene sequence: CDR1 LNHDA, CDR2 SQIVND (reference sequence). J gave up 8 bases and V 2 bases, and 7 bases lay outside the gene matches. The CDR3 coding sequence is TGTGCCAGTAGTATACAACCCGGGACAGGCGGCTACACCTTC. Translating it yields CASSIQPGTGGYTF.

This clone has a handful of counts. The V and J genes are TRBV18 and TRBJ2-2; D call uncertain. The CDR3 totals 15 residues. V was cut by 3 bases and J by 5 bases, with 13 bases left in between. Looked up from germline, CDR1 is KGHSH and CDR2 is LQKENI. The CDR3 sequence is CASSPRQVKTGELFF. CDR3 bases: TGTGCCAGCTCACCCCGACAAGTAAAGACCGGGGAGCTGTTTTTT.

This clone showed up just a few times. The chain combines TRBV5-1 with TRBJ2-2; D is perhaps TRBD1 (6 bases). The CDR3 has 15 amino acids. The germline V gene encodes CDR1 SGHRS and CDR2 YFSETQ. V was trimmed by 4 bases and J by 0 bases, leaving 10 bases between them. The CDR3 sequence: CASSIGGTNTGELFF. CDR3 sequence (DNA): TGCGCCAGCAGCATAGGGGGTACGAACACCGGGGAGCTGTTTTTT.

The V gene is TRBV11-3, the J gene TRBJ2-2; 8 nucleotides align to TRBD1. The length of the CDR3 is 17 residues. The junction had 9 bases not matched to a gene; V was cut back by 5 bases and J by 1 base. CDR1 SGHNT and CDR2 YENEEA come from the germline V gene. Here the CDR3 reads CASSTRQGLKNTGELFF. CDR3 sequence (DNA): TGTGCCAGCAGCACCCGACAGGGGCTAAAGAACACCGGGGAGCTGTTTTTT.

This clone was found a few times. The chain couples TRBV7-3 to TRBJ2-1; TRBD2 might be the D (5 bases). The V end lost 2 bases, the J end lost 6 bases, and 8 bases lay between the germline ends. The length of the CDR3 is 13 residues. Germline V CDR1 and CDR2: SGHTA, FQGTGA. CDR3 loop: CASSLERFNEQFF. The CDR3 coding sequence is TGTGCCAGCAGCTTAGAGCGGTTCAATGAGCAGTTCTTC.

This clone occurred a few times. This rearrangement joins TRBV30 to TRBJ2-7, with 11 bases identical to TRBD2. This CDR3 has 15 residues. Trimming took 0 bases from V and 7 from J; bases not matched to a gene: 8. Germline V CDR1 and CDR2: GTSNPN, SVGIG (reference sequence). The CDR3 loop reads CAWSVRLAGTQEQYF. The CDR3 coding sequence is TGTGCCTGGAGTGTACGACTAGCGGGGACTCAGGAGCAGTACTTC.

There are a few counts of this clone. The V and J genes are TRBV5-1 and TRBJ1-1; 7 nucleotides line up with TRBD1. The germline V gene has CDR1 SGHRS and CDR2 YFSETQ. CDR3 length equals 15 residues. The V gene end was trimmed by 2 bases and the J gene end by 0 bases; junction bases not matched to a gene: 4. The CDR3 protein is CASSLGTAMNTEAFF. CDR3 nucleotide sequence: TGCGCCAGCAGCTTAGGGACAGCCATGAACACTGAAGCTTTCTTT. Filled out from reference TRBV5-1 and TRBJ1-1, the complete variable domain reads KAGVTQTPRYLIKTRGQQVTLSCSPISGHRSVSWYQQTPGQGLQFLFEYFSETQRNKGNFPGRFSGRQFSNSRSEMNVSTLELGDSALYLCASSLGTAMNTEAFFGQGTRLTVV.

In this sample, this clone turned up a few times. The gene calls are TRBV18 and TRBJ1-4; TRBD1 matches at 10 bases. V lost 6 bases, J lost 5 bases, and 3 bases stayed unmatched. Per the germline V gene, CDR1 is KGHSH and CDR2 is LQKENI. The CDR3 covers 14 residues. The CDR3 nucleotides read TGTGCCAGCTCCCCGGGACAGGGGAATGAAAAACTGTTTTTT. Protein product: CASSPGQGNEKLFF.

In this sample, this clone turned up a few times. Other DNA sequences within the sample encode an identical CDR3. The chain couples TRBV9 to TRBJ2-5; no clear D gene. Trimming cost V 1 base and J 2 bases, with 6 bases left between them. The CDR3 runs 13 residues. Looked up from germline, CDR1 is SGDLS and CDR2 is YYNGEE. CDR3 in amino acids: CASSVSRQETQYF. The CDR3 DNA reads as TGTGCCAGCAGCGTATCGAGACAAGAGACCCAGTACTTC.

The table lists this clone with a few counts. This chain joins TRBV9 and TRBJ2-2, with 8 bases fitting TRBD1. This CDR3 has 16 residues. Germline assignment: CDR1 SGDLS and CDR2 YYNGEE. The J segment lost 3 bases and the V segment lost 3 bases, leaving 7 bases of the junction unmatched. Here the CDR3 DNA reads TGTGCCAGCAGCGCCTCGAACAGGGGGGACACCGGGGAGCTGTTTTTT. This gives the protein CASSASNRGDTGELFF.

The J gene is TRBJ1-5, the V gene TRBV27; D ambiguous. Germline CDR1 and CDR2: MNHEY and SMNVEV (reference sequence). V was trimmed by 0 bases and J by 4 bases, leaving 7 bases between them. The CDR3 is 14 amino acids. The CDR3 spells CASSLSWRNQPQHF. The CDR3 bases are TGTGCCAGCAGTTTATCCTGGAGAAATCAGCCCCAGCATTTT.